This is a list of T cell receptor beta chains from one sample in a study of blood T cell repertoires in COVID-19. The table came from immunoSEQ multiplex PCR; TCRdb's copy has only in-frame clones and leaves some out. The table shows some 5,200 clones, with roughly 88% occurring only once. The sample consisted of peripheral blood. Receptor source: a woman of 80 years or more with acute or convalescent COVID-19. The CDR3 runs from the conserved cysteine through the conserved F or W. The D gene is left open where the match is weak. Clone size is given for some rows only: seen once, a few or many times, or a class if the clone is expanded.

D gene: TRBD2; clone size: NA; V gene: TRBV11-2; J gene: TRBJ2-5; CDR3 DNA: TGTGCCAGCAGCCGCGGGACTAGTTTTAAGGAGACCCAGTACTTC; CDR3 protein: CASSRGTSFKETQYF
D gene: NA; clone size: NA; V gene: TRBV5-1; J gene: TRBJ1-1; CDR3 DNA: TGCGCCAGCAGCTTGGCCCAGAACACTGAAGCTTTCTTT; CDR3 protein: CASSLAQNTEAFF
D gene: TRBD1; clone size: NA; V gene: TRBV18; J gene: TRBJ1-6; CDR3 DNA: TGTGCCAGCTCCGAAGGGCCAGGGGGTGAATCACCCCTCCACTTT; CDR3 protein: CASSEGPGGESPLHF
D gene: NA; clone size: NA; V gene: TRBV7-6; J gene: TRBJ2-2; CDR3 DNA: TGTGCCAGCAGTCTCGGAGCAGGGACCGGGGAGCTGTTTTTT; CDR3 protein: CASSLGAGTGELFF
D gene: TRBD1; clone size: NA; V gene: TRBV12-5; J gene: TRBJ2-2; CDR3 DNA: TGTGCTAGTGGCCCTAACGTCGCAGGGGGCGCGAACGGGGAGCTGTTTTTT; CDR3 protein: CASGPNVAGGANGELFF
D gene: NA; clone size: few; V gene: TRBV7-9; J gene: TRBJ2-7; CDR3 DNA: TGTGCCAGCAGGCGGGACAGCATTTGGGAGCAGTACTTC; CDR3 protein: CASRRDSIWEQYF
D gene: NA; clone size: NA; V gene: TRBV11-2; J gene: TRBJ2-7; CDR3 DNA: TGTGCCAGCAGCTTAGCCCACTCCTACGAGCAGTACTTC; CDR3 protein: CASSLAHSYEQYF
D gene: NA; clone size: NA; V gene: TRBV5-1; J gene: TRBJ1-2; CDR3 DNA: TGCGCCAGCAGCCATGGAGGGACCGGAAATTATGGCTACACCTTC; CDR3 protein: CASSHGGTGNYGYTF
D gene: NA; clone size: NA; V gene: TRBV5-1; J gene: TRBJ2-3; CDR3 DNA: TGCGCCAGCAGCTTGGTTGAGCTTAATACGCAGTATTTT; CDR3 protein: CASSLVELNTQYF
D gene: TRBD1; clone size: NA; V gene: TRBV6-5; J gene: TRBJ2-7; CDR3 DNA: TGTGCCAGCATGCCCGGGACAGGGGCGGGCGAGCAGTACTTC; CDR3 protein: CASMPGTGAGEQYF
D gene: NA; clone size: NA; V gene: TRBV9; J gene: TRBJ1-5; CDR3 DNA: TGTGCCAGCAGCGTAACGGCGGATAATCAGCCCCAGCATTTT; CDR3 protein: CASSVTADNQPQHF
D gene: TRBD2; clone size: once; V gene: TRBV2; J gene: TRBJ2-1; CDR3 DNA: TGTGCCAGCAGTGAAGGGCTAGCGGGGGGCAATGAGCAGTTCTTC; CDR3 protein: CASSEGLAGGNEQFF
D gene: NA; clone size: NA; V gene: TRBV5-1; J gene: TRBJ2-1; CDR3 DNA: TGCGCCAGCAGCTTAAGAGGCGCGACCTACAATGAGCAGTTCTTC; CDR3 protein: CASSLRGATYNEQFF
D gene: TRBD1; clone size: NA; V gene: TRBV5-1; J gene: TRBJ1-3; CDR3 DNA: TGCGCCAGCAGCTTGGGTACAGGGGGCTCTGGAAACACCATATATTTT; CDR3 protein: CASSLGTGGSGNTIYF
D gene: NA; clone size: once; V gene: TRBV18; J gene: TRBJ2-3; CDR3 DNA: TGTGCCAGCTCTCCTATAAGCACAGATACGCAGTATTTT; CDR3 protein: CASSPISTDTQYF
D gene: TRBD1; clone size: NA; V gene: TRBV6-5; J gene: TRBJ1-1; CDR3 DNA: TGTGCCAGCAGTCGGACAGGCGATGAAGCTTTCTTT; CDR3 protein: CASSRTGDEAFF
D gene: TRBD2; clone size: NA; V gene: TRBV6-4; J gene: TRBJ2-3; CDR3 DNA: TGTGCCAGCAGTGACTCGACTAGCGGGGGGGCTACGCAGTATTTT; CDR3 protein: CASSDSTSGGATQYF
D gene: NA; clone size: NA; V gene: TRBV6-5; J gene: TRBJ2-2; CDR3 DNA: TGTGCCAGCAGTATCTATGGACAGACCGGGGAGCTGTTTTTT; CDR3 protein: CASSIYGQTGELFF
D gene: TRBD1; clone size: NA; V gene: TRBV5-5; J gene: TRBJ2-2; CDR3 DNA: TGTGCCAGCAGCCCGGACAGGGTTCTGTTCACCGGGGAGCTGTTTTTT; CDR3 protein: CASSPDRVLFTGELFF
D gene: NA; clone size: NA; V gene: TRBV6-5; J gene: TRBJ1-1; CDR3 DNA: TGTGCCAGCAGTACTCAGGTGACCGGGGACACTGAAGCTTTCTTT; CDR3 protein: CASSTQVTGDTEAFF
D gene: TRBD2; clone size: NA; V gene: TRBV2; J gene: TRBJ2-3; CDR3 DNA: TGTGCCAGCAGTGAAAGGAGCGGGGGGGCAGATACGCAGTATTTT; CDR3 protein: CASSERSGGADTQYF
D gene: NA; clone size: NA; V gene: TRBV20-1; J gene: TRBJ1-2; CDR3 DNA: TGCAGTGCTAGTGACTCCGCGCGGGGCTACACCTTC; CDR3 protein: CSASDSARGYTF
D gene: NA; clone size: NA; V gene: TRBV20-1; J gene: TRBJ1-2; CDR3 DNA: TGCAGTGCTAGTAAAGGGCCCGGGGGGAATGGCTACACCTTC; CDR3 protein: CSASKGPGGNGYTF
D gene: TRBD1; clone size: NA; V gene: TRBV19; J gene: TRBJ1-4; CDR3 DNA: TGTGCCAGTAGCCGACAGGGCTCATGGGGTGAAAAACTGTTTTTT; CDR3 protein: CASSRQGSWGEKLFF
D gene: NA; clone size: NA; V gene: TRBV28; J gene: TRBJ2-6; CDR3 DNA: TGTGCCAGCAGTGCAGGGGGGACTGGGGCCAACGTCCTGACTTTC; CDR3 protein: CASSAGGTGANVLTF
D gene: NA; clone size: NA; V gene: TRBV4-2; J gene: TRBJ1-1; CDR3 DNA: TGTGCCAGCAGAGCGGTCGGAGGGGCCACTGAAGCTTTCTTT; CDR3 protein: CASRAVGGATEAFF
D gene: TRBD1; clone size: NA; V gene: TRBV29-1; J gene: TRBJ1-2; CDR3 DNA: TGCAGCGCCGATGACAGGGAGGTCGGCTACACCTTC; CDR3 protein: CSADDREVGYTF
D gene: TRBD2; clone size: NA; V gene: TRBV7-2; J gene: TRBJ2-1; CDR3 DNA: TGTGCCAGCAGCTTAGACCTAGCGGGCCGTGAGCAGTTCTTC; CDR3 protein: CASSLDLAGREQFF
D gene: TRBD1; clone size: NA; V gene: TRBV7-8; J gene: TRBJ2-2; CDR3 DNA: TGTGCCAGCAGCCCACAATCGACCGGGACAGGGAAGTTTGGGGAGCTGTTTTTT; CDR3 protein: CASSPQSTGTGKFGELFF
D gene: TRBD2; clone size: once; V gene: TRBV5-1; J gene: TRBJ2-1; CDR3 DNA: TGCGCCAGCGGCGGGGGGACGGCCTACAATGAGCAGTTCTTC; CDR3 protein: CASGGGTAYNEQFF
D gene: TRBD1; clone size: NA; V gene: TRBV5-6; J gene: TRBJ1-6; CDR3 DNA: TGTGCCAGCAGCCCTGACGGACAGGGAGATTCACCCCTCCACTTT; CDR3 protein: CASSPDGQGDSPLHF
D gene: NA; clone size: NA; V gene: TRBV20-1; J gene: TRBJ2-1; CDR3 DNA: TGCAGTGCTAGTAGCAGGGCCTACAATGAGCAGTTCTTC; CDR3 protein: CSASSRAYNEQFF
D gene: NA; clone size: NA; V gene: TRBV3-1/TRBV3-2; J gene: TRBJ1-4; CDR3 DNA: TGTGCCAGCAGCCGACGGGATAATGAAAAACTGTTTTTT; CDR3 protein: CASSRRDNEKLFF
D gene: NA; clone size: NA; V gene: TRBV11-1; J gene: TRBJ1-2; CDR3 DNA: TGTGCCAGCAGCTTAGTTTCTGCAGGGCCCTCCTATGGCTACACCTTC; CDR3 protein: CASSLVSAGPSYGYTF
D gene: TRBD2; clone size: NA; V gene: TRBV5-8; J gene: TRBJ2-5; CDR3 DNA: TGTGCCAGCAGCCGACGGCGGACTAGCGGGGGATTCCAAGAGACCCAGTACTTC; CDR3 protein: CASSRRRTSGGFQETQYF